Listed below are T cell receptor beta chains from one sample, sequenced in a study of response to subunit inactivated influenza vaccine. TCRdb re-derived calls from the RT-PCR reads in MiXCR, one entry per CDR3 protein. Here the sample spans a few hundred thousand distinct CDR3 sequences, 13% to 15% being singletons. Sequencing used PBMCs from blood, obtained roughly 12 days after vaccination. These receptors all stem from a man in his forties or fifties who received an inactivated influenza vaccine. Both conserved end residues are part of each CDR3. D genes are given only for firm matches. Not every row has a clone size; where given, it reads once, few, many or a size class.

>TRBJ2-2|TRBV3-1|.|.
CASSQTQTGELFF
TGTGCCAGCAGCCAAACCCAAACCGGGGAGCTGTTTTTT
>TRBJ2-5|TRBV5-6|.|.
CASSPEGGETQYF
TGTGCCAGCAGCCCTGAGGGGGGAGAGACCCAGTACTTC
>TRBJ1-6|TRBV6-1|.|.
CASGPPGGASPLHF
TGTGCCAGCGGACCACCCGGGGGAGCGTCACCCCTCCACTTT
>TRBJ2-7|TRBV4-3|many|.
CASSQDRLYEQYF
TGCGCCAGCAGCCAAGACAGACTCTACGAGCAGTACTTC
>TRBJ2-5|TRBV20-1|few|.
CSARDSTHGRETQYF
TGCAGTGCTAGAGATTCGACTCACGGACGAGAGACCCAGTACTTC
>TRBJ1-2|TRBV2|.|.
CAREGIAESNYGYTF
TGTGCCAGAGAGGGGATTGCGGAATCTAACTATGGCTACACCTTC
>TRBJ2-1|TRBV6-1|few|TRBD1
CASRRPGTGFEQFF
TGTGCCAGCAGACGTCCCGGGACAGGGTTCGAGCAGTTCTTC
>TRBJ2-1|TRBV28|few|.
CASRVTGTSYNEQFF
TGTGCCAGCAGGGTAACGGGAACAAGCTACAATGAGCAGTTCTTC
>TRBJ2-1|TRBV7-8|few|.
CASSFVSSYNEQFF
TGTGCCAGCAGCTTTGTCTCTTCCTACAATGAGCAGTTCTTC
>TRBJ2-4|TRBV11-1|.|TRBD1
CASSLTGTGTLLAKNIQYF
TGTGCCAGCAGCTTGACCGGGACAGGGACCCTACTAGCCAAAAACATTCAGTACTTC
>TRBJ1-2|TRBV4-1|.|.
CASSLQLGQINYGYTF
TGCGCCAGCAGCCTGCAGTTAGGACAGATTAACTATGGCTACACCTTC
>TRBJ2-7|TRBV4-3|.|.
CASSQDMAGENEQYF
TGCGCCAGCAGCCAAGATATGGCAGGGGAAAACGAGCAGTACTTC
>TRBJ1-5|TRBV6-2/TRBV6-3|few|.
CASSSETNRVRVGQPQHF
TGTGCCAGCAGTTCCGAAACCAACAGGGTACGAGTAGGTCAGCCCCAGCATTTT
>TRBJ2-7|TRBV7-9|.|.
CASSLGAGGAYEQYF
TGTGCCAGCAGCTTAGGGGCAGGGGGGGCGTACGAGCAGTACTTC
>TRBJ2-3|TRBV4-1|.|.
CASSQVNRWGQGTQYF
TGCGCCAGCAGCCAAGTGAACAGGTGGGGTCAAGGTACGCAGTATTTT
>TRBJ2-2|TRBV11-2|few|TRBD2
CASSPGLAGSTGELFF
TGTGCCAGCAGCCCCGGTTTAGCGGGCTCAACCGGGGAGCTGTTTTTT
>TRBJ1-4|TRBV10-3|.|.
CAISESKGADEKLFF
TGTGCCATCAGTGAGTCGAAAGGGGCGGACGAAAAACTGTTTTTT
>TRBJ1-1|TRBV3-1|.|.
CASSRLMGNTEAFF
TGTGCCAGCAGCCGGTTAATGGGGAACACTGAAGCTTTCTTT